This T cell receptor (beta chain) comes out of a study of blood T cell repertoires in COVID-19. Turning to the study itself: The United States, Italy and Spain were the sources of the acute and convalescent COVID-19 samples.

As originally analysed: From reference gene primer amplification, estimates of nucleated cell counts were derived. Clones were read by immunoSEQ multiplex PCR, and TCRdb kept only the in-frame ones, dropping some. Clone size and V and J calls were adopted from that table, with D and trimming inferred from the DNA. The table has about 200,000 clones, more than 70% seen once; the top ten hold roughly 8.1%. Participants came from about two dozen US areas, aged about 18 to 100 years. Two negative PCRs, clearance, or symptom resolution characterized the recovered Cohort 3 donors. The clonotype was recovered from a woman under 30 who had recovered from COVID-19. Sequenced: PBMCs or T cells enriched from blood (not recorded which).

CDR3 sequence: CASGPSARGLLVPQAKNIQYF. The DNA of the CDR3 is TGTGCTAGTGGCCCCTCGGCCAGGGGGTTATTGGTCCCCCAAGCCAAAAACATTCAGTACTTC. V is TRBV12-5 and J is TRBJ2-4; 7 bases line up with TRBD1. V shed 6 bases and J 0 bases; nucleotides not matched to a gene: 23. The CDR3 covers 21 residues. CDR1 and CDR2 (germline): LGHNT, FRNRAP.